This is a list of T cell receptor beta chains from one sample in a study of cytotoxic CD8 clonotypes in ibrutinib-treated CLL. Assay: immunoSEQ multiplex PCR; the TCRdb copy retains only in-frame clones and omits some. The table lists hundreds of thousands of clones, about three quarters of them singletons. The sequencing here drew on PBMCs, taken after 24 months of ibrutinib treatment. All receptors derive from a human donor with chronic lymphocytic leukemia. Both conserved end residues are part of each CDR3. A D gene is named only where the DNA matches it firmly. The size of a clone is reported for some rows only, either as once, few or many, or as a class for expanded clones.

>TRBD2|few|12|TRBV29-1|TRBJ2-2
CSALAGAGELFF
TGCAGCGCTTTAGCGGGAGCAGGGGAGCTGTTTTTT
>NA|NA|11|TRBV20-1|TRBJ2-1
CSARLVSEQFF
TGCAGTGCGAGACTAGTGAGTGAGCAGTTCTTC
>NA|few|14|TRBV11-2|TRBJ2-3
CASSLGSSTDTQYF
TGTGCCAGCAGCCTCGGGTCGAGCACAGATACGCAGTATTTT
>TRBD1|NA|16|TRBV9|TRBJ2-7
CASSVDRGSGLYEQYF
TGTGCCAGCAGCGTTGACAGGGGATCCGGGCTCTACGAGCAGTACTTC
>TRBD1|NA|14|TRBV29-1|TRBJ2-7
CSVGTGLGLYEQYF
TGCAGCGTCGGGACAGGCTTAGGCCTCTACGAGCAGTACTTC
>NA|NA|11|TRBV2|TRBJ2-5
CANKEGETQYF
TGTGCCAACAAAGAAGGGGAGACCCAGTACTTC
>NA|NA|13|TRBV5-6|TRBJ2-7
CASSLGGLYEQYF
TGTGCCAGCAGCTTGGGGGGTCTTTACGAGCAGTACTTC
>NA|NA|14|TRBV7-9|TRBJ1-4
CASSFISAGEKLFF
TGTGCCAGCAGCTTCATCTCCGCAGGAGAAAAACTGTTTTTT
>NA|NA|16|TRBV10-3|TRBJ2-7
CAISESFGLMGYEQYF
TGTGCCATCAGTGAGTCATTCGGTTTAATGGGTTACGAGCAGTACTTC
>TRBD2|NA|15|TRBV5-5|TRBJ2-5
CASSWGLAGGETQYF
TGTGCCAGCAGCTGGGGACTAGCGGGAGGAGAGACCCAGTACTTC
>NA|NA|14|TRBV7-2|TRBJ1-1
CASSPSDKRTEAFF
TGTGCCAGCAGCCCGTCCGATAAGAGGACTGAAGCTTTCTTT
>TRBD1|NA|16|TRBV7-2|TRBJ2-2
CASSSRTGGFSGELFF
TGTGCCAGCAGCTCCCGGACAGGGGGGTTTTCCGGGGAGCTGTTTTTT
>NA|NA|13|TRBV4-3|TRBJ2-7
CASSQRQTYEQYF
TGCGCCAGCAGCCAACGACAGACCTACGAGCAGTACTTC
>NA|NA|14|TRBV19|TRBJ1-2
CASSFSAHGDGYTF
TGTGCCAGTAGTTTCTCGGCGCACGGGGATGGCTACACCTTC
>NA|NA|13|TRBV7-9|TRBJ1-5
CASSEGPPQPQHF
TGTGCCAGCAGCGAGGGACCCCCTCAGCCCCAGCATTTT
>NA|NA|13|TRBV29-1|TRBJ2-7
CSVGVQPSYEQYF
TGCAGCGTTGGAGTACAGCCCTCCTACGAGCAGTACTTC
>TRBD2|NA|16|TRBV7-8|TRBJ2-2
CASSFSPLGRIGELFF
TGTGCCAGCAGCTTTTCCCCCCTCGGGAGGATCGGGGAGCTGTTTTTT
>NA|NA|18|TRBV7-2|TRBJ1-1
CASSLGGMAGSMNTEAFF
TGTGCCAGCAGCTTAGGAGGGATGGCTGGTAGCATGAACACTGAAGCTTTCTTT
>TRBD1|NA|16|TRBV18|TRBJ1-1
CASSPPLTGANTEAFF
TGTGCCAGCTCACCTCCCCTGACAGGGGCGAACACTGAAGCTTTCTTT
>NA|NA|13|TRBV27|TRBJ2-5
CASSQNRIGTQYF
TGTGCCAGCAGTCAAAACCGGATCGGGACCCAGTACTTC
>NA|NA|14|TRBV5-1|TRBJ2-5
CASSIGRMQETQYF
TGCGCCAGCAGCATAGGCCGGATGCAAGAGACCCAGTACTTC